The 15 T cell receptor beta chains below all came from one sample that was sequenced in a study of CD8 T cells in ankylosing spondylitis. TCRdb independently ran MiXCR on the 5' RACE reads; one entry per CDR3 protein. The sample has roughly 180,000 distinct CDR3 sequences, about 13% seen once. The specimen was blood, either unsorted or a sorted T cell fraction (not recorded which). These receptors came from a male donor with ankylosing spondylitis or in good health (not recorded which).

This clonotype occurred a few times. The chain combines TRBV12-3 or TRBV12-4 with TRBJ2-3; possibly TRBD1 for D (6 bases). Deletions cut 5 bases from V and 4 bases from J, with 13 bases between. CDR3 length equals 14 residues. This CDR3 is CASSPRGDPDTQYF. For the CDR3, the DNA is TGTGCCAGCAGTCCCAGGGGAGATCCAGATACGCAGTATTTT.

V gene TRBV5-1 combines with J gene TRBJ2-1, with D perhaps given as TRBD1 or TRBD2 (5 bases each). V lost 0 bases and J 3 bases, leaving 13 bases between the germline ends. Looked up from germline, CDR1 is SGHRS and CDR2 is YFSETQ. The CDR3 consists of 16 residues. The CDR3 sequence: CASSLEVWDLYNEQFF. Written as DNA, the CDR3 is TGCGCCAGCAGCTTGGAGGTTTGGGACCTCTACAATGAGCAGTTCTTC. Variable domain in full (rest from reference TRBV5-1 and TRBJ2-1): KAGVTQTPRYLIKTRGQQVTLSCSPISGHRSVSWYQQTPGQGLQFLFEYFSETQRNKGNFPGRFSGRQFSNSRSEMNVSTLELGDSALYLCASSLEVWDLYNEQFFGPGTRLTVL.

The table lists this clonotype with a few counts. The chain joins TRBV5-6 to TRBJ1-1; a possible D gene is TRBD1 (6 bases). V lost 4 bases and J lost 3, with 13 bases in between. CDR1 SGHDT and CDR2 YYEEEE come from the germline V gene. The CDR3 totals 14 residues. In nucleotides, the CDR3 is TGTGCCAGCAGCGGTGGGACATTTGACACTGAAGCTTTCTTT. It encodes CASSGGTFDTEAFF.

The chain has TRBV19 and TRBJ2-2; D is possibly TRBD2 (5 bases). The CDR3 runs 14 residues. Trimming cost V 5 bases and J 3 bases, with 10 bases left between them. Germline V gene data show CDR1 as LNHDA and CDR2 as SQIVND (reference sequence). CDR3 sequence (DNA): TGTGCCAGTAGTGGCGAGGGCTACACCGGGGAGCTGTTTTTT. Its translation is CASSGEGYTGELFF.

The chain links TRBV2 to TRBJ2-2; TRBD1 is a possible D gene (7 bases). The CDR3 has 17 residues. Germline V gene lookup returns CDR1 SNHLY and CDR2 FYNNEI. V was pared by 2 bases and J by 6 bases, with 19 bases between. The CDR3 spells CASSESPGGPRAGELFF. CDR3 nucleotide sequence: TGTGCCAGCAGTGAATCCCCAGGGGGGCCGAGGGCCGGGGAGCTGTTTTTT.

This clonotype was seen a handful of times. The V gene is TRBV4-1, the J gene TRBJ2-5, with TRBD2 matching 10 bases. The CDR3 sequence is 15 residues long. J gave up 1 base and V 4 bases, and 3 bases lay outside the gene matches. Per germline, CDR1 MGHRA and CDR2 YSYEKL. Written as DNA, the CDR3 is TGCGCCAGCAGCCGAGGACTAGCGGTCCAAGAGACCCAGTACTTC. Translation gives CASSRGLAVQETQYF.

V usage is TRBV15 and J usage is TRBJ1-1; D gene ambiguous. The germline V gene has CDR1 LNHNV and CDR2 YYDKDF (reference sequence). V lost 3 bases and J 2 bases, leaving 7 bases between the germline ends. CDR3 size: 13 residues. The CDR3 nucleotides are TGTGCCACCAGCAGGACCTTCAACACTGAAGCTTTCTTT. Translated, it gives CATSRTFNTEAFF.

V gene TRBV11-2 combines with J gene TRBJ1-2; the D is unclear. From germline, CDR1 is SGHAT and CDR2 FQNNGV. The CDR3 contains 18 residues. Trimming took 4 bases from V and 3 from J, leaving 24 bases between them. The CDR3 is CASSSRPLLGLDDYGYTF. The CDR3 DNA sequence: TGTGCCAGCAGCTCTAGACCACTTCTGGGCCTGGACGACTATGGCTACACCTTC.

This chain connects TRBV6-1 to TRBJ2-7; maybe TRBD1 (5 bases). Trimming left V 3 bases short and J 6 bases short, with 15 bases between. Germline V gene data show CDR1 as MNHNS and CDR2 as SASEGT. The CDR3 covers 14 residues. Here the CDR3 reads CASSEITGPCEQYF. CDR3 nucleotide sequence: TGTGCCAGCAGTGAGATAACAGGTCCCTGCGAGCAGTACTTC.

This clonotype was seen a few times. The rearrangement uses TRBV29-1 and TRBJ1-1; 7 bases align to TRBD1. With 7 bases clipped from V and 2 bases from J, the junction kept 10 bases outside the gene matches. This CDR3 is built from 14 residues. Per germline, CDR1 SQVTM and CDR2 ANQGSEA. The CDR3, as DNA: TGCAGCGCCCAGGGCCGGACAGGTAACACTGAAGCTTTCTTT. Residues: CSAQGRTGNTEAFF.

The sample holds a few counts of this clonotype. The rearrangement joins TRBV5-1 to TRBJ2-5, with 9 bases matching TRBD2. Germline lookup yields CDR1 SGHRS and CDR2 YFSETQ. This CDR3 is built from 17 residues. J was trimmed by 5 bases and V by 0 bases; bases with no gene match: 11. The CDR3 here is CASSLGLAGSLQETQYF. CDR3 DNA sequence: TGCGCCAGCAGCTTGGGGCTAGCGGGATCCCTCCAGGAGACCCAGTACTTC. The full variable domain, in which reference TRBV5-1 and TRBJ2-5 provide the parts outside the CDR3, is KAGVTQTPRYLIKTRGQQVTLSCSPISGHRSVSWYQQTPGQGLQFLFEYFSETQRNKGNFPGRFSGRQFSNSRSEMNVSTLELGDSALYLCASSLGLAGSLQETQYFGPGTRLLVL.

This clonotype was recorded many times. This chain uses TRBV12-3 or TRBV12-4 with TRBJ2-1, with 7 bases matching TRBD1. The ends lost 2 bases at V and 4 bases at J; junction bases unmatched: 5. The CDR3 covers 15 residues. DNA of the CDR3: TGTGCCAGCAGTTTACCACGGACAGGATACAATGAGCAGTTCTTC. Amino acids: CASSLPRTGYNEQFF.

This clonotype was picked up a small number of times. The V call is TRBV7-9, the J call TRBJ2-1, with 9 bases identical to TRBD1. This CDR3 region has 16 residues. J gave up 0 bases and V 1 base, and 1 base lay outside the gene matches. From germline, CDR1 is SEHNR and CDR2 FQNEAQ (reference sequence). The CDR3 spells CASSLGQGGSYNEQFF. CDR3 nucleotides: TGTGCCAGCAGCTTAGGACAGGGGGGCTCCTACAATGAGCAGTTCTTC.

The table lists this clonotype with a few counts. As DNA, the CDR3 is TGTGCCAGCACTAGAGGTGGGCAGAGCAATCAGCCCCAGCATTTT. Residues: CASTRGGQSNQPQHF. The chain combines TRBV2 with TRBJ1-5; no clear D gene. The CDR3 runs to 15 residues. Germline V gene lookup returns CDR1 SNHLY and CDR2 FYNNEI. V was shortened by 7 bases and J by 1 base, with 14 bases between the two germline ends.

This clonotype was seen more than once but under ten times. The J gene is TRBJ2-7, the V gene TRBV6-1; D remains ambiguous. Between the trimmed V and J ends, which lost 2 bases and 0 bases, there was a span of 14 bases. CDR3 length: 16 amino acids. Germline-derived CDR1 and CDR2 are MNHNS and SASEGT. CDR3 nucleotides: TGTGCCAGCAGTGAACTAACCGGCGAAAGCTCCTACGAGCAGTACTTC. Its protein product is CASSELTGESSYEQYF.